This TCR beta chain was identified during a study of spatial heterogeneity in lung cancer. This clonotype was observed many times. Its antigen is still unknown. Study-wide findings and caveats: It was found that expanded intratumoral alpha and beta TCR counts tracked tumor mutation counts.

Every molecule of TCR cDNA had its own unique molecular identifier. TCRdb ran MiXCR on the 5' RACE reads and lists one entry per CDR3 protein. The sample lists about 100,000 distinct CDR3 sequences, around 4.3% occurring once. Regarding time point: sample taken at primary tumor resection. Donors were roughly 70 untreated early-stage non-small cell lung cancer patients. Sequencing covered unsorted whole RNA taken from tumor, nontumor lung or frozen PBMC. The TCR was taken from a male donor with early-stage non-small cell lung cancer. The material sequenced was lung tumor tissue, taken at surgery.

CDR3 coding DNA: TGTGCCAGCAGTACTCGATACAATGAGCAGTTCTTC. This codes for CASSTRYNEQFF. V and J are TRBV12-3 or TRBV12-4 and TRBJ2-1; D not certain. The CDR3 covers 12 residues. V was clipped by 5 bases and J by 4 bases, with 6 bases between them.